Presented here are 22 T cell receptor beta chains from one specimen sequenced in a study of blood T cell repertoires in COVID-19. Repertoires were generated with immunoSEQ multiplex PCR, while TCRdb's copy carries only in-frame clones and drops some. The sample consists of a few hundred thousand clones, under 85% of them appearing once. The sequenced material came from peripheral blood. The origin of the receptors is a human donor with COVID-19, enrolled during active disease. The donor label of this sample is uncertain.

The chain is built from TRBV4-1 and TRBJ2-2; 8 bases map to TRBD1. The CDR3 length is 16 residues. CDR1 and CDR2 from the germline V gene are MGHRA and YSYEKL. V lost 4 bases and J lost 3; bases outside the gene matches: 7. Here the CDR3 DNA reads TGCGCCAGCAGCCCGCGGACAGGGAGAGACACCGGGGAGCTGTTTTTT. The encoded protein is CASSPRTGRDTGELFF.

A single count supports this clone. The V and J genes are TRBV18 and TRBJ2-7; tentatively, D is TRBD1 (6 bases). Germline V CDR1 and CDR2: KGHSH, LQKENI. CDR3 length: 15 amino acids. V lost 1 base to trimming and J lost 2 bases, with 12 bases between them. CDR3 bases: TGTGCCAGCTCACCACGTAACAGGGTCCCCTACGAGCAGTACTTC. Residues: CASSPRNRVPYEQYF.

This chain joins TRBV18 and TRBJ1-1, with no clear D. Germline V gives CDR1 KGHSH, CDR2 LQKENI. The CDR3 spans 14 residues. Between the trimmed V and J ends, which lost 6 bases and 1 base, there was a span of 12 bases. The CDR3 nucleotides read TGTGCCAGCTCTCTAAATAGTCGGAACACTGAAGCTTTCTTT. Residues: CASSLNSRNTEAFF.

This clone has a handful of counts. The chain recombines TRBV19 with TRBJ1-1, with TRBD1 matching over 8 bases. The V and J ends lost 6 bases and 3 bases, in that order; junction bases with no gene match: 12. The germline CDR1 and CDR2 sequences are LNHDA and SQIVND (reference sequence). The CDR3 is made up of 16 amino acids. The CDR3 spells CASRRTGIGGDTEAFF. The DNA of the CDR3 is TGTGCCAGTAGGAGGACAGGGATCGGTGGGGACACTGAAGCTTTCTTT.

The V call is TRBV27, the J call TRBJ1-4; 8 bases are shared with TRBD1. CDR3 length: 15 amino acids. V gave up 3 bases and J gave up 4 bases; unmatched junction bases: 4. Germline values: CDR1 MNHEY, CDR2 SMNVEV (reference sequence). This CDR3 is CASSLQGAVNEKLFF. The CDR3 DNA sequence: TGTGCCAGCAGTTTGCAGGGGGCAGTTAATGAAAAACTGTTTTTT. The variable domain in full, completed from reference TRBV27 and TRBJ1-4, reads EAQVTQNPRYLITVTGKKLTVTCSQNMNHEYMSWYRQDPGLGLRQIYYSMNVEVTDKGDVPEGYKVSRKEKRNFPLILESPSPNQTSLYFCASSLQGAVNEKLFFGSGTQLSVL.

This clone has a single count. The chain links TRBV4-1 to TRBJ1-5, with no clear D. Per the germline V gene, CDR1 is MGHRA and CDR2 is YSYEKL. The CDR3 is 16 amino acids. The V end was cut by 1 base, the J end by 2 bases, with 12 bases between. The CDR3 loop is CASSQGPAAGNQPQHF. CDR3 coding DNA: TGCGCCAGCAGCCAAGGCCCGGCGGCGGGCAATCAGCCCCAGCATTTT.

The J gene is TRBJ2-2, the V gene TRBV7-9; 9 bases agree with TRBD1. In germline, CDR1 is SEHNR, CDR2 FQNEAQ (reference sequence). The CDR3 loop spans 16 amino acids. Trimming removed 5 bases from V and 7 bases from J; junction bases left unmatched: 11. The CDR3 loop is CASSADRGNVGGELFF. The CDR3 DNA is TGTGCCAGCAGCGCGGACAGGGGCAACGTTGGCGGGGAGCTGTTTTTT. The variable domain in full, completed from reference TRBV7-9 and TRBJ2-2, reads DTGVSQNPRHKITKRGQNVTFRCDPISEHNRLYWYRQTLGQGPEFLTYFQNEAQLEKSRLLSDRFSAERPKGSFSTLEIQRTEQGDSAMYLCASSADRGNVGGELFFGEGSRLTVL.

V gene TRBV27 combines with J gene TRBJ2-1, with TRBD2 identical over 13 bases. CDR1 is MNHEY and CDR2 is SMNVEV in the germline V gene (reference sequence). The J segment lost 3 bases and the V segment lost 6 bases, leaving 8 bases of the junction unmatched. The CDR3 loop spans 17 amino acids. CDR3 loop: CASSSGLAGTLYNEQFF. The CDR3 region has the DNA TGTGCCAGCAGCTCGGGACTAGCGGGGACCCTCTACAATGAGCAGTTCTTC.

This clone was seen once. This chain uses TRBV5-6 with TRBJ2-1, with TRBD2 matching 10 bases. This CDR3 is built from 16 residues. Germline assignment: CDR1 SGHDT and CDR2 YYEEEE. V dropped 3 bases and J dropped 1; count of bases not matched to a gene: 4. The CDR3 nucleotides read TGTGCCAGCAGCTGGTCTAGCGGGAGTTCCTACAATGAGCAGTTCTTC. This translates into CASSWSSGSSYNEQFF. The full variable domain, completed using reference TRBV5-6 and TRBJ2-1, is DAGVTQSPTHLIKTRGQQVTLRCSPKSGHDTVSWYQQALGQGPQFIFQYYEEEERQRGNFPDRFSGHQFPNYSSELNVNALLLGDSALYLCASSWSSGSSYNEQFFGPGTRLTVL.

This chain joins TRBV6-2 or TRBV6-3 and TRBJ2-5; the match to TRBD2 covers 7 bases. The CDR3 sequence is 14 residues long. After removal of 4 bases from V and 9 bases from J, the junction contained 11 bases not matched to a gene. Per germline, CDR1 MNHEY and CDR2 SVGEGT. CDR3 sequence (DNA): TGTGCCAGCAGTTTGAAAGCGGGGCATAGGGCCCAGTACTTC. Its protein is CASSLKAGHRAQYF.

The chain uses TRBV27 and TRBJ2-6; D perhaps matches TRBD1 (6 bases). The CDR3 has 16 residues. Trimming removed 2 bases at V and 2 bases at J, with 10 bases between. The germline V gene encodes CDR1 MNHEY and CDR2 SMNVEV (reference sequence). DNA of the CDR3: TGTGCCAGCAGTTTAGGGTCAGGGGCTGGGGCCAACGTCCTGACTTTC. It codes for CASSLGSGAGANVLTF.

The V and J genes are TRBV7-6 and TRBJ2-3; 7 nucleotides agree with TRBD2. The ends lost 5 bases at V and 0 bases at J; junction bases unmatched: 2. In germline, CDR1 is SGHVS, CDR2 FNYEAQ. The CDR3 sequence is 14 residues long. CDR3 DNA: TGTGCCAGCAGCACGACTAGCAGCACAGATACGCAGTATTTT. Protein: CASSTTSSTDTQYF.

V and J are TRBV27 and TRBJ1-1; tentative D call: TRBD1 (6 bases). The CDR3 loop spans 14 amino acids. The V end was cut by 7 bases, the J end by 1 base, with 13 bases between. Per the germline V gene, CDR1 is MNHEY and CDR2 is SMNVEV (reference sequence). The DNA of the CDR3 is TGTGCCAGCACCTCAAGAGGGGGGAACACTGAAGCTTTCTTT. Translation: CASTSRGGNTEAFF.

The chain couples TRBV6-5 to TRBJ1-3; D perhaps matches TRBD1 (5 bases). Germline V lookup: CDR1 MNHEY, CDR2 SVGAGI. This CDR3 is 13 amino acids long. Trimming left V 6 bases short and J 2 bases short, with 8 bases between. CDR3 nucleotides: TGTGCCAGCAGAAGGGGTGCTGGAAACACCATATATTTT. Its protein product is CASRRGAGNTIYF.

This clone was found once. This sequence joins TRBV9 and TRBJ2-3; 8 bases fit TRBD2. CDR3 length equals 16 residues. Germline V gene data show CDR1 as SGDLS and CDR2 as YYNGEE. V lost 0 bases and J lost 7; bases outside the gene matches: 10. The DNA of the CDR3 is TGTGCCAGCAGCGTAGAGTGGCCCGGGGGGGCGAATACGCAGTATTTT. Translation gives CASSVEWPGGANTQYF.

This clone has ten or more counts. This rearrangement joins TRBV28 to TRBJ1-2; 10 nucleotides line up with TRBD1. Germline assignment: CDR1 MDHEN and CDR2 SYDVKM. The V gene end was trimmed by 8 bases and the J gene end by 1 base; junction bases not matched to a gene: 7. This CDR3 region has 15 residues. The CDR3: CASGGQGGLNYGYTF. DNA for the CDR3: TGTGCCAGCGGTGGACAGGGGGGGCTTAACTATGGCTACACCTTC.

V and J are TRBV19 and TRBJ2-7; no clear D gene. Germline V gives CDR1 LNHDA, CDR2 SQIVND (reference sequence). CDR3 length: 14 amino acids. The V gene lost 5 bases and the J gene lost 4 bases, with 15 bases spanning the gap. The CDR3 DNA is TGTGCCAGTAGTCCCGTGGCGGCGTCGTACGAGCAGTACTTC. It is translated as CASSPVAASYEQYF.

This chain uses TRBV7-2 with TRBJ1-5; D not certain. This CDR3 contains 15 residues. Trimming removed 1 base from V and 6 bases from J, with 13 bases in between. Per the germline V gene, CDR1 is SGHTA and CDR2 is FQGNSA. DNA of the CDR3: TGTGCCAGCAGCTTAGTGGCACGGGAAGGTCAGCCCCAGCATTTT. Its protein is CASSLVAREGQPQHF.

The chain joins TRBV7-2 to TRBJ2-7; D might be TRBD2 (5 bases). This CDR3 spans 14 amino acids. Trimming stripped 0 bases from V and 7 bases from J, with 13 bases between. Germline CDR1 reads SGHTA; CDR2 reads FQGNSA. CDR3 DNA: TGTGCCAGCAGCTTAGCGGGTTCCTCGGGGGAGCAGTACTTC. This gives the protein CASSLAGSSGEQYF.

The gene calls are TRBV6-1 and TRBJ2-1; D perhaps matches TRBD1 (5 bases). The CDR3 sequence is 17 residues long. In germline, CDR1 is MNHNS, CDR2 SASEGT. V was trimmed by 1 base and J by 4 bases, leaving 17 bases between them. CDR3 nucleotide sequence: TGTGCCAGCAGTGAAGGCATCCTAGGGGCAGGGTACAATGAGCAGTTCTTC. Translation gives CASSEGILGAGYNEQFF.

The gene calls are TRBV9 and TRBJ2-1, with 8 bases matching TRBD2. This CDR3 region has 16 residues. With 2 bases clipped from V and 0 bases from J, the junction kept 4 bases outside the gene matches. Germline loops: CDR1 SGDLS, CDR2 YYNGEE. Here the CDR3 reads CASSVSSGSSYNEQFF. In nucleotides, the CDR3 is TGTGCCAGCAGCGTTTCCAGCGGGAGCTCCTACAATGAGCAGTTCTTC.

The V gene is TRBV19, the J gene TRBJ1-1; D is possibly TRBD1 (5 bases). The CDR3 is 12 amino acids. The V and J ends lost 4 bases and 5 bases respectively, with 8 bases between them. The germline V gene encodes CDR1 LNHDA and CDR2 SQIVND (reference sequence). CDR3 coding DNA: TGTGCCAGTAGTAGTCCAGGGACTGAAGCTTTCTTT. Translated, it gives CASSSPGTEAFF.